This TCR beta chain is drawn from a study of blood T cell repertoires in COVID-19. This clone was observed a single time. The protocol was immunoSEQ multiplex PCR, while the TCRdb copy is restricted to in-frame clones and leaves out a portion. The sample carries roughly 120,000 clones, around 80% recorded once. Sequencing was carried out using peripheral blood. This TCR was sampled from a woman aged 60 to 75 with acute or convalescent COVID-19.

The CDR3 sequence: CASSPLAGGTDTQYF. The CDR3 nucleotides are TGTGCCAGCAGTCCCCTAGCGGGGGGCACAGATACGCAGTATTTT. V is TRBV27 and J is TRBJ2-3, with 10 bases matching TRBD2. Germline CDR1 and CDR2: MNHEY and SMNVEV (reference sequence). J lost 1 base, V lost 5 bases, and 3 bases had no gene match. The CDR3 sequence is 15 residues long.